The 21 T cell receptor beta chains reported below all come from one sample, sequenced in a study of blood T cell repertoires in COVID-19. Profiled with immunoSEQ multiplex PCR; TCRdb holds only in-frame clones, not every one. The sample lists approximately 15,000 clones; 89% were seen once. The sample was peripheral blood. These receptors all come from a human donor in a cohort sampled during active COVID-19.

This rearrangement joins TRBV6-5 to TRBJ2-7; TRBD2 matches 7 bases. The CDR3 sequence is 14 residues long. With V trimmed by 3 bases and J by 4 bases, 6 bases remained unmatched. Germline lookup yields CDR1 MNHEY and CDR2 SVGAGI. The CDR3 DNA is TGTGCCAGCAGTTATGGGGGGGTGGGATACGAGCAGTACTTC. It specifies CASSYGGVGYEQYF.

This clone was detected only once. The CDR3 nucleotides are TGTGCCACCAGTGATGTCAGACAGGGGTTAACTAATGAAAAACTGTTTTTT. This sequence encodes CATSDVRQGLTNEKLFF. V gene TRBV24-1 combines with J gene TRBJ1-4; 8 bases map to TRBD1. This CDR3 comprises 17 residues. V gave up 3 bases and J gave up 1 base; unmatched junction bases: 6. CDR1 KGHDR and CDR2 SFDVKD come from the germline V gene.

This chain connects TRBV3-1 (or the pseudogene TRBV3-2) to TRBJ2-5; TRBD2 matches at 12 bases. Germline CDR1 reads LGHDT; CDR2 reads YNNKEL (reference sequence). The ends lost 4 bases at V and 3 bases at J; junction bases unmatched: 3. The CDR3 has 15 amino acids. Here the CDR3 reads CASSRWTSGEETQYF. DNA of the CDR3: TGTGCCAGCAGCCGATGGACTAGCGGGGAAGAGACCCAGTACTTC.

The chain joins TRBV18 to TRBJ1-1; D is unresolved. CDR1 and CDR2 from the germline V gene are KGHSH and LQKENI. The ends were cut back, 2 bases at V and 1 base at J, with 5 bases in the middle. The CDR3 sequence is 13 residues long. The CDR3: CASSPSGNTEAFF. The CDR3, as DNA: TGTGCCAGCTCACCATCGGGGAACACTGAAGCTTTCTTT.

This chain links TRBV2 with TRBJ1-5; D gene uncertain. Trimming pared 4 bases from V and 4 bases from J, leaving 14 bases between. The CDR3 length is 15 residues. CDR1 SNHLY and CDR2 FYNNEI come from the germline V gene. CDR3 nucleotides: TGTGCCAGCAGTGGTCTATCGGGTGGAAATCAGCCCCAGCATTTT. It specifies CASSGLSGGNQPQHF.

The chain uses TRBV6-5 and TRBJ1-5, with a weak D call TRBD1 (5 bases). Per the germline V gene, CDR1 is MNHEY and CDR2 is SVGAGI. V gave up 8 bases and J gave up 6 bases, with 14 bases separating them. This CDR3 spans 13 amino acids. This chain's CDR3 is CASYGRAGQPQHF. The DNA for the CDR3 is TGTGCCAGCTACGGCAGGGCTGGTCAGCCCCAGCATTTT.

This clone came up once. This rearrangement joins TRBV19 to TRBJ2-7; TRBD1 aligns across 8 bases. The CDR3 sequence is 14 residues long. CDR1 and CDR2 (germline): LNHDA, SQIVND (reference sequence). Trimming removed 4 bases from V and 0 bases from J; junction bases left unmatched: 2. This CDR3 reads CASSNRGSSYEQYF. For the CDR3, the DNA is TGTGCCAGTAGTAACAGGGGGAGCTCCTACGAGCAGTACTTC.

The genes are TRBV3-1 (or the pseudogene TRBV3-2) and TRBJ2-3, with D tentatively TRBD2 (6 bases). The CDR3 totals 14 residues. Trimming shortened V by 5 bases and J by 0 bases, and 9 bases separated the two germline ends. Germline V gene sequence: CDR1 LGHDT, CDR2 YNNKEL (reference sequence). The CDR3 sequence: CASSTGTSTDTQYF. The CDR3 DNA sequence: TGTGCCAGCAGCACCGGGACTAGCACAGATACGCAGTATTTT.

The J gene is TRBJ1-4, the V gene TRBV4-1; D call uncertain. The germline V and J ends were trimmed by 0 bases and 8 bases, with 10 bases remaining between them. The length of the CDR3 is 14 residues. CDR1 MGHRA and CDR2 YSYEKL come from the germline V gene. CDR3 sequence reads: CASSQEAGLEKLFF. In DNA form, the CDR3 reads TGCGCCAGCAGCCAAGAGGCAGGACTGGAAAAACTGTTTTTT.

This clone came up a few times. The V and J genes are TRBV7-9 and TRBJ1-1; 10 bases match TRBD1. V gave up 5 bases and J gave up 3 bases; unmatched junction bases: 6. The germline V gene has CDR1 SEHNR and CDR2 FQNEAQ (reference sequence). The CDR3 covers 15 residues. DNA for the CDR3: TGTGCCAGCAGCGCAGGGACAGGGGCTCACACTGAAGCTTTCTTT. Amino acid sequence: CASSAGTGAHTEAFF.

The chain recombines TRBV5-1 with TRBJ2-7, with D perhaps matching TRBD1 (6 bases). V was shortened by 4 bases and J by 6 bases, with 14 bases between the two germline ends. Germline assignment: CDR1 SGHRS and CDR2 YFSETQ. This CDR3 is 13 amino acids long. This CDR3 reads CASSPVTGPEQYF. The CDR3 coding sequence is TGCGCCAGCAGCCCGGTAACAGGGCCCGAGCAGTACTTC.

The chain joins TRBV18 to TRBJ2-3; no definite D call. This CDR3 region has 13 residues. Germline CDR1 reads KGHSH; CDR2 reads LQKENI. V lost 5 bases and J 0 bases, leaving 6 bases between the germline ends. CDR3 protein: CASSSTSTDTQYF. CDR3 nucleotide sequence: TGTGCCAGCTCATCGACTAGCACAGATACGCAGTATTTT.

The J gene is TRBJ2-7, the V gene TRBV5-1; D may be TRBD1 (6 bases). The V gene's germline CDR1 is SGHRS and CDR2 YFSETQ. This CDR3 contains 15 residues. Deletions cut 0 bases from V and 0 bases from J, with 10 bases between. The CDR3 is CASSLGGPGSYEQYF. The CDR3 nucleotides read TGCGCCAGCAGCTTGGGGGGGCCCGGCTCCTACGAGCAGTACTTC.

The CDR3 loop is CASSYAGDRGLREQYF. The CDR3 DNA reads as TGTGCCAGCAGCTATGCGGGGGACAGGGGGCTTCGCGAGCAGTACTTC. The V and J genes are TRBV7-9 and TRBJ2-7, with 12 positions matching TRBD1. In germline, CDR1 is SEHNR, CDR2 FQNEAQ (reference sequence). V shed 4 bases and J 6 bases; nucleotides not matched to a gene: 10. The CDR3 runs to 16 residues.

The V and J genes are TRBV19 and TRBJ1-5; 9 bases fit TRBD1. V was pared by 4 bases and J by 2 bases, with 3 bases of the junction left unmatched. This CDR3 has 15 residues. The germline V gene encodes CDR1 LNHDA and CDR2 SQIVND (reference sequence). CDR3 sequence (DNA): TGTGCCAGTAGTAAGACAGGGGGAGGCAATCAGCCCCAGCATTTT. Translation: CASSKTGGGNQPQHF.

The DNA of the CDR3 is TGTGCCAGCAGCCTACTGGGACAGGGGGCGAGCTACGAGCAGTACTTC. Translation: CASSLLGQGASYEQYF. The chain carries TRBV5-4 and TRBJ2-7; 12 nucleotides match TRBD1. V lost 4 bases to trimming and J lost 3 bases; unmatched junction nucleotides: 8. This CDR3 comprises 16 residues. Germline values: CDR1 SGHNT, CDR2 YYREEE (reference sequence).

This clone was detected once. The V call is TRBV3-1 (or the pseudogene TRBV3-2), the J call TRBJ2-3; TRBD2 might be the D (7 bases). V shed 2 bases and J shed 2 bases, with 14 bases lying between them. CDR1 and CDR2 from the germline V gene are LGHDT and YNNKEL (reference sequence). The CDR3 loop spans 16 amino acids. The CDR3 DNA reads TGTGCCAGCAGCCAATTGGGAGGGGGATCCACAGATACGCAGTATTTT. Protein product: CASSQLGGGSTDTQYF.

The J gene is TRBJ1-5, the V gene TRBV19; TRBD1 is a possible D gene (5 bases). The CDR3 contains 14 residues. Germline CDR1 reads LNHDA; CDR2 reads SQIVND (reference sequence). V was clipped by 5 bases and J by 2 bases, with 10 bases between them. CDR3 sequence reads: CASSETGGNQPQHF. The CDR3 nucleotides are TGTGCCAGTAGTGAGACGGGGGGCAATCAGCCCCAGCATTTT.

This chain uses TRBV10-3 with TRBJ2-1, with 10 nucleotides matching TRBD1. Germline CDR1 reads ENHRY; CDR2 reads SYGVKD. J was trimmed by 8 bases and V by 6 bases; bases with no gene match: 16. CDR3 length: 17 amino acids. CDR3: CAISRRSTGGPLDEQFF. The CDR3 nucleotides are TGTGCCATCAGCAGAAGATCGACAGGGGGCCCTTTGGATGAGCAGTTCTTC.

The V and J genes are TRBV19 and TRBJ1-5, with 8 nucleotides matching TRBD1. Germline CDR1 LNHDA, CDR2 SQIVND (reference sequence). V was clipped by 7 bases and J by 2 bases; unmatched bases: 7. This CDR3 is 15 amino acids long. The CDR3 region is CASTPTGAGNQPQHF. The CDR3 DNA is TGTGCCAGTACCCCGACAGGGGCCGGCAATCAGCCCCAGCATTTT.

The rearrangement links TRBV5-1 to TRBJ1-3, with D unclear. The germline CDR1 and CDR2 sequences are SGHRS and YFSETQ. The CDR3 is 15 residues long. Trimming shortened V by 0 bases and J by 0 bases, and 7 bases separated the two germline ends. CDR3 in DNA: TGCGCCAGCAGCTTGGACGTGAGCTCTGGAAACACCATATATTTT. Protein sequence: CASSLDVSSGNTIYF.